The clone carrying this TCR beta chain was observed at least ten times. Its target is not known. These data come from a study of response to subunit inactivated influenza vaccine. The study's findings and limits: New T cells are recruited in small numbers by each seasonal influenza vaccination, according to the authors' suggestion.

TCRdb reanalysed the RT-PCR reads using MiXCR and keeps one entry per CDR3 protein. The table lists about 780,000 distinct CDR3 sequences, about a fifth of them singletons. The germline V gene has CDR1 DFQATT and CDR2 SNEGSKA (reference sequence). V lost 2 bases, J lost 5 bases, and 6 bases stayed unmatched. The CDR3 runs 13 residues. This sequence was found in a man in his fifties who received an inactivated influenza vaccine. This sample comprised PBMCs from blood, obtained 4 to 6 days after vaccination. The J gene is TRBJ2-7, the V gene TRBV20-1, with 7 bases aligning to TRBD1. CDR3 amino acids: CSARPQGVHEQYF. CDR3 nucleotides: TGCAGTGCTAGACCCCAGGGGGTCCACGAGCAGTACTTC.